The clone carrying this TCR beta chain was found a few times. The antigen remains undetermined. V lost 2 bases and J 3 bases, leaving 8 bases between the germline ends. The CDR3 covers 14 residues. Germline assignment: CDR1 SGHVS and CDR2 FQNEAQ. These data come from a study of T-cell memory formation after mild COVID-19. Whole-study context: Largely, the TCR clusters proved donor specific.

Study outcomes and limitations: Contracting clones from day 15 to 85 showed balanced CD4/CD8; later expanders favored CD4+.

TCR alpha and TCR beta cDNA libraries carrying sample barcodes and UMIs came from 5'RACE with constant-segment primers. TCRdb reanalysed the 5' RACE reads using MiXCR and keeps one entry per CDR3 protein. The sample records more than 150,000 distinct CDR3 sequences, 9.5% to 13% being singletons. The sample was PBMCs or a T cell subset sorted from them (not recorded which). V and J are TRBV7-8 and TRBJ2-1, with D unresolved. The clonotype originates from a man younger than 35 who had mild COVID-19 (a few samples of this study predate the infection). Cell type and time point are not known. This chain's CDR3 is CASSLSASYNEQFF. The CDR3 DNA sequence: TGTGCCAGCAGCTTATCGGCGAGCTACAATGAGCAGTTCTTC. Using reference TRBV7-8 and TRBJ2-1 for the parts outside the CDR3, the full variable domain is GAGVSQSPRYKVAKRGQDVALRCDPISGHVSLFWYQQALGQGPEFLTYFQNEAQLDKSGLPSDRFFAERPEGSVSTLKIQRTQQEDSAVYLCASSLSASYNEQFFGPGTRLTVL.